A single sample gave rise to the 32 T cell receptor beta chains below, sequenced in a study of T-cell memory formation after mild COVID-19. TCRdb processed the 5' RACE reads anew with MiXCR; each CDR3 protein has one entry. The table includes 550,000 to 600,000 distinct CDR3 sequences, roughly a fifth detected once. The sequenced sample was PBMCs or a T cell subset sorted from them (not recorded which). Receptor source: an adult woman who had mild COVID-19 (a few samples of this study predate the infection). Cell type and time point are not known.

The chain is built from TRBV9 and TRBJ1-1; possibly TRBD1 for D (5 bases). The CDR3 runs to 14 residues. CDR1 is SGDLS, CDR2 YYNGEE, per germline. V was clipped by 0 bases and J by 7 bases, with 13 bases between them. CDR3 amino acids: CASSVEAGGGEAFF. The CDR3 nucleotides read TGTGCCAGCAGCGTAGAAGCGGGGGGAGGTGAAGCTTTCTTT. The full variable domain, with the rest looked up from reference TRBV9 and TRBJ1-1, is DSGVTQTPKHLITATGQRVTLRCSPRSGDLSVYWYQQSLDQGLQFLIQYYNGEERAKGNILERFSAQQFPDLHSELNLSSLELGDSALYFCASSVEAGGGEAFFGQGTRLTVV.

The sample holds a few counts of this clonotype. The chain recombines TRBV29-1 with TRBJ2-2; D remains unclear. V was pared by 4 bases and J by 0 bases, with 6 bases between. Germline assignment: CDR1 SQVTM and CDR2 ANQGSEA. The CDR3 consists of 13 residues. The CDR3 reads CSVGIPNTGELFF. The CDR3 coding sequence is TGCAGCGTTGGGATCCCGAACACCGGGGAGCTGTTTTTT.

The sample holds many counts of this clonotype. J is TRBJ2-1 and V is TRBV27; 8 nucleotides line up with TRBD1. The CDR3 covers 15 residues. Germline CDR1 and CDR2: MNHEY and SMNVEV (reference sequence). Losses at the gene ends were 5 bases for V and 9 bases for J; bases not matched to a gene: 12. The CDR3 nucleotides are TGTGCCAGCAGTACTGCGGGACAGGTGCTCGGTGAGCAGTTCTTC. Encoded protein: CASSTAGQVLGEQFF.

This clonotype was recorded at least ten times. This chain connects TRBV5-1 to TRBJ2-3; D uncertain. V lost 8 bases and J lost 11, with 18 bases in between. Germline V gene lookup returns CDR1 SGHRS and CDR2 YFSETQ. The CDR3 length is 12 residues. The CDR3 is CASYLELEMQYF. The CDR3 coding sequence is TGCGCCAGTTACCTTGAGCTCGAGATGCAGTATTTT.

This clonotype turned up a few times. As DNA, the CDR3 is TGCGCCAGCAGTCCGGGTGTGCGCTCTGGGGCCAACGTCCTGACTTTC. Translated, it gives CASSPGVRSGANVLTF. V gene TRBV23-1 combines with J gene TRBJ2-6; D unclear. Being an ORF, TRBV23-1 has a function that is uncertain. CDR3 length: 16 residues. The germline V and J ends were trimmed by 4 bases and 0 bases, with 10 bases remaining between them.

The chain recombines TRBV24-1 with TRBJ1-5; D unclear. V was trimmed by 5 bases and J by 7 bases, leaving 11 bases between them. The CDR3 spans 13 residues. Germline V gene sequence: CDR1 KGHDR, CDR2 SFDVKD. The CDR3 is CATSVARGQPQHF. The CDR3 nucleotides read TGTGCCACCAGTGTTGCCCGGGGACAGCCCCAGCATTTT.

This clonotype was found a few times. The genes are TRBV24-1 and TRBJ1-5; D is undetermined. There are 14 residues in the CDR3. Trimming stripped 5 bases from V and 5 bases from J, with 12 bases between. CDR1 is KGHDR, CDR2 SFDVKD, per germline. CDR3 sequence (DNA): TGTGCCACCAGTGGTCCCAGGATGGATCAGCCCCAGCATTTT. Translated, it gives CATSGPRMDQPQHF.

There are a few counts of this clonotype. V is TRBV29-1 and J is TRBJ2-7; 9 bases match TRBD1. Germline loops: CDR1 SQVTM, CDR2 ANQGSEA. This CDR3 is built from 14 residues. V lost 5 bases to trimming and J lost 9 bases; unmatched junction nucleotides: 14. CDR3 amino acids: CSVLTGTGRHGQYF. The CDR3 bases are TGCAGCGTTCTAACCGGGACAGGGAGACACGGGCAGTACTTC.

CDR3 nucleotides: TGTGCCAGCAGCCGGTCGGCCGGGATCTCCTACGAGCAGTACTTC. Protein sequence: CASSRSAGISYEQYF. The chain recombines TRBV12-3 or TRBV12-4 with TRBJ2-7, with D perhaps TRBD2 (5 bases). V shed 6 bases and J shed 0 bases, with 15 bases lying between them. CDR3 length equals 15 residues.

The chain carries TRBV9 and TRBJ2-2, with TRBD1 identical over 7 bases. CDR3 length equals 14 residues. Germline CDR1 and CDR2: SGDLS and YYNGEE. V was pared by 1 base and J by 4 bases, with 1 base of the junction left unmatched. DNA of the CDR3: TGTGCCAGCAGCGTAAGGGACAGCACCGGGGAGCTGTTTTTT. Its translation: CASSVRDSTGELFF.

This clonotype turned up a few times. The gene calls are TRBV7-8 and TRBJ2-1, with 7 bases matching TRBD2. CDR3 size: 17 residues. Unmatched junction bases numbered 6, after V lost 1 base and J lost 0 bases. The V gene's germline CDR1 is SGHVS and CDR2 FQNEAQ. In DNA form, the CDR3 reads TGTGCCAGCAGCTTAGGCGGACTAGGTGGCTCCTACAATGAGCAGTTCTTC. This translates into CASSLGGLGGSYNEQFF.

This clonotype was seen only a few times. The chain joins TRBV18 to TRBJ2-7; possible D gene TRBD2, 5 bases. The CDR3 consists of 14 residues. With 6 bases removed from V and 1 base from J, the gap between germline ends came to 13 bases. Germline CDR1 KGHSH, CDR2 LQKENI. CDR3 sequence: CASSPSLDSYEQYF. The CDR3 bases are TGTGCCAGCTCCCCATCACTAGATTCCTACGAGCAGTACTTC. The entire variable domain, with the rest obtained from reference TRBV18 and TRBJ2-7, is as follows: NAGVMQNPRHLVRRRGQEARLRCSPMKGHSHVYWYRQLPEEGLKFMVYLQKENIIDESGMPKERFSAEFPKEGPSILRIQQVVRGDSAAYFCASSPSLDSYEQYFGPGTRLTVT.

This clonotype appeared many times. The CDR3 DNA sequence: TGCGCCAGCAGCCAAGGGGGAGGCGAGCAGTTCTTC. Translating gives CASSQGGGEQFF. The V call is TRBV4-1, the J call TRBJ2-1; D is perhaps TRBD2 (6 bases). The length of the CDR3 is 12 residues. Trimming shortened V by 1 base and J by 10 bases, and 8 bases separated the two germline ends. The germline CDR1 and CDR2 sequences are MGHRA and YSYEKL.

The chain combines TRBV30 with TRBJ2-1; D remains ambiguous. The V gene lost 1 base and the J gene lost 7 bases, with 8 bases spanning the gap. Germline CDR1 is GTSNPN and CDR2 is SVGIG (reference sequence). The CDR3 contains 12 residues. In nucleotides, the CDR3 is TGTGCCTGGAGTGAAACCCGAAATGAGCAGTTCTTC. Translation gives CAWSETRNEQFF.

The chain links TRBV20-1 to TRBJ1-2; no clear D. The CDR3 contains 12 residues. CDR1 and CDR2 (germline): DFQATT, SNEGSKA (reference sequence). V was pared by 1 base and J by 8 bases, with 11 bases between. In nucleotides, the CDR3 is TGCAGTGCTAGAGTCCGGGCCGGGGGCTACACCTTC. Residues: CSARVRAGGYTF.

This clonotype was seen a few times. The CDR3 here is CASSAAKVPSGRTDTQYF. As DNA, the CDR3 is TGTGCCAGCAGCGCGGCGAAGGTCCCTAGCGGGAGGACAGATACGCAGTATTTT. The chain carries TRBV7-9 and TRBJ2-3; TRBD2 agrees at 11 bases. In germline, CDR1 is SEHNR, CDR2 FQNEAQ (reference sequence). V gave up 5 bases and J gave up 3 bases; unmatched junction bases: 13. There are 18 residues in the CDR3.

This clonotype occurred a few times. This rearrangement joins TRBV7-9 to TRBJ1-2; D is unresolved. Germline CDR1 is SEHNR and CDR2 is FQNEAQ (reference sequence). With 5 bases removed from V and 4 bases from J, the gap between germline ends came to 17 bases. The CDR3 spans 15 residues. The CDR3 region is CASSGSRRPGYGYTF. CDR3 nucleotide sequence: TGTGCCAGCAGCGGGTCCCGCAGACCGGGCTATGGCTACACCTTC.

This clonotype was seen a handful of times. The chain combines TRBV5-4 with TRBJ2-1, with unresolved D. Germline values: CDR1 SGHNT, CDR2 YYREEE (reference sequence). V was clipped by 1 base and J by 10 bases, with 6 bases between them. The length of the CDR3 is 11 residues. The CDR3 nucleotides are TGTGCCAGCAGCTTGCTTATGGAGCAGTTCTTC. Residues: CASSLLMEQFF.

The V call is TRBV14, the J call TRBJ2-1, with 9 bases aligning to TRBD1. With V trimmed by 1 base and J by 7 bases, 8 bases remained unmatched. Germline V lookup: CDR1 SGHDN, CDR2 FVKESK. The CDR3 is 16 residues long. The CDR3 reads CASSQGRDRVDNEQFF. CDR3 DNA: TGTGCCAGCAGCCAAGGCCGGGACAGGGTTGATAATGAGCAGTTCTTC. Supplemented by reference TRBV14 and TRBJ2-1, the full variable domain reads EAGVTQFPSHSVIEKGQTVTLRCDPISGHDNLYWYRRVMGKEIKFLLHFVKESKQDESGMPNNRFLAERTGGTYSTLKVQPAELEDSGVYFCASSQGRDRVDNEQFFGPGTRLTVL.

The chain joins TRBV6-2 or TRBV6-3 to TRBJ2-7; no clear D gene. From germline, CDR1 is MNHEY and CDR2 SVGEGT. There are 14 residues in the CDR3. V gave up 6 bases and J gave up 4 bases, with 16 bases separating them. CDR3 region: CASSHTELEYEQYF. For the CDR3, the DNA is TGTGCCAGCAGCCACACAGAGCTAGAATACGAGCAGTACTTC.

V is TRBV4-1 and J is TRBJ2-7; 11 bases match TRBD2. The CDR3 is 15 residues long. Germline assignment: CDR1 MGHRA and CDR2 YSYEKL. V trimming: 4 bases; J trimming: 7 bases; junction bases outside the gene matches: 9. The DNA for the CDR3 is TGCGCCAGCAGCCTCCATACTAGCGGGGGTACGGAGCAGTACTTC. This gives the protein CASSLHTSGGTEQYF.

The chain uses TRBV6-6 and TRBJ2-3; D possibly corresponds to TRBD2 (5 bases). The length of the CDR3 is 14 residues. Trimming pared 5 bases from V and 6 bases from J, leaving 15 bases between. CDR1 is MNHNY and CDR2 is SVGAGI in the germline V gene (reference sequence). In DNA, the CDR3 is TGTGCCAGCAGTCCTCGTGGACGAGGGGATACGCAGTATTTT. Translating it yields CASSPRGRGDTQYF.

This rearrangement joins TRBV20-1 to TRBJ1-2, with 10 bases lining up with TRBD1. The CDR3 totals 13 residues. The J segment lost 5 bases and the V segment lost 3 bases, leaving 3 bases of the junction unmatched. CDR1 and CDR2 (germline): DFQATT, SNEGSKA (reference sequence). The CDR3 DNA sequence: TGCAGTGCTAGGGACAGGGGGGTGTATGGCTACACCTTC. Encoded protein: CSARDRGVYGYTF.

The rearrangement uses TRBV15 and TRBJ2-1; D uncertain. Germline V gene sequence: CDR1 LNHNV, CDR2 YYDKDF (reference sequence). Trimming pared 5 bases from V and 5 bases from J, leaving 13 bases between. CDR3 length: 14 amino acids. This CDR3 is CATSSTVWDNEQFF. DNA for the CDR3: TGTGCCACCAGCTCTACTGTCTGGGACAATGAGCAGTTCTTC. Full variable domain (outside the CDR3, taken from reference TRBV15 and TRBJ2-1): DAMVIQNPRYQVTQFGKPVTLSCSQTLNHNVMYWYQQKSSQAPKLLFHYYDKDFNNEADTPDNFQSRRPNTSFCFLDIRSPGLGDTAMYLCATSSTVWDNEQFFGPGTRLTVL.

The chain employs TRBV20-1 and TRBJ2-7; 9 positions agree with TRBD2. The CDR3 spans 16 residues. CDR1 and CDR2 from the germline V gene are DFQATT and SNEGSKA (reference sequence). V was clipped by 4 bases and J by 4 bases; unmatched bases: 14. CDR3 protein: CSANNLRSGRSYEQYF. The CDR3 DNA reads TGCAGTGCTAACAACCTCCGAAGCGGGAGGTCTTACGAGCAGTACTTC.

The J gene is TRBJ2-3, the V gene TRBV24-1; 11 bases map to TRBD1. Germline V gene lookup returns CDR1 KGHDR and CDR2 SFDVKD. After removal of 3 bases from V and 7 bases from J, the junction contained 8 bases not matched to a gene. The CDR3 totals 16 residues. The CDR3 DNA is TGTGCCACCAGTGATCCCGCCGGGACAGGGGGTTATACGCAGTATTTT. This codes for CATSDPAGTGGYTQYF.

The V gene is TRBV19, the J gene TRBJ2-7; the match to TRBD1 covers 8 bases. Trimming removed 6 bases from V and 2 bases from J; junction bases left unmatched: 9. The CDR3 is 15 residues long. Germline lookup yields CDR1 LNHDA and CDR2 SQIVND (reference sequence). For the CDR3, the DNA is TGTGCCAGTAGACGCGGGACAGGACTTCCCTACGAGCAGTACTTC. It translates to CASRRGTGLPYEQYF.

This clonotype was detected a few times. The chain combines TRBV12-3 or TRBV12-4 with TRBJ1-2; 8 bases align to TRBD1. CDR3 length: 13 amino acids. J was trimmed by 2 bases and V by 10 bases; bases with no gene match: 6. CDR3 coding DNA: TGTGCCACCTCGACAGGGGAAAACTATGGCTACACCTTC. Amino acids: CATSTGENYGYTF.

This clonotype was counted a few times. This rearrangement joins TRBV6-5 to TRBJ2-7; TRBD2 agrees at 9 bases. Germline lookup yields CDR1 MNHEY and CDR2 SVGAGI. Losses at the gene ends were 2 bases for V and 4 bases for J; bases not matched to a gene: 3. CDR3 length: 14 residues. CDR3 protein: CASSYVAGDYEQYF. The CDR3 nucleotides are TGTGCCAGCAGTTACGTAGCGGGAGATTACGAGCAGTACTTC.

The rearrangement joins TRBV13 to TRBJ1-3; no reliable D call. Germline loops: CDR1 PRHDT, CDR2 FYEKMQ (reference sequence). The V gene lost 4 bases and the J gene lost 4 bases, with 14 bases spanning the gap. The CDR3 contains 15 residues. Written as DNA, the CDR3 is TGTGCCAGCAGCTCGACCCTGGTTAGGGGAAACACCATATATTTT. It yields the protein CASSSTLVRGNTIYF. The variable domain in full, completed from reference TRBV13 and TRBJ1-3, reads AAGVIQSPRHLIKEKRETATLKCYPIPRHDTVYWYQQGPGQDPQFLISFYEKMQSDKGSIPDRFSAQQFSDYHSELNMSSLELGDSALYFCASSSTLVRGNTIYFGEGSWLTVV.

The genes are TRBV20-1 and TRBJ1-5; 8 bases line up with TRBD1. Germline V gene sequence: CDR1 DFQATT, CDR2 SNEGSKA (reference sequence). The CDR3 consists of 14 residues. Losses at the gene ends were 8 bases for V and 3 bases for J; bases not matched to a gene: 9. CDR3 coding DNA: TGCAGTTTCGAGAGACAGGGGATCAATCAGCCCCAGCATTTT. Its protein is CSFERQGINQPQHF.

The chain couples TRBV7-9 to TRBJ2-7; D gene unclear. Trimming removed 5 bases at V and 5 bases at J, with 16 bases between. Germline values: CDR1 SEHNR, CDR2 FQNEAQ (reference sequence). This CDR3 spans 14 amino acids. Here the CDR3 DNA reads TGTGCCAGCAGCACACACTCCCTCAGCCACGAGCAGTACTTC. Encoded protein: CASSTHSLSHEQYF.